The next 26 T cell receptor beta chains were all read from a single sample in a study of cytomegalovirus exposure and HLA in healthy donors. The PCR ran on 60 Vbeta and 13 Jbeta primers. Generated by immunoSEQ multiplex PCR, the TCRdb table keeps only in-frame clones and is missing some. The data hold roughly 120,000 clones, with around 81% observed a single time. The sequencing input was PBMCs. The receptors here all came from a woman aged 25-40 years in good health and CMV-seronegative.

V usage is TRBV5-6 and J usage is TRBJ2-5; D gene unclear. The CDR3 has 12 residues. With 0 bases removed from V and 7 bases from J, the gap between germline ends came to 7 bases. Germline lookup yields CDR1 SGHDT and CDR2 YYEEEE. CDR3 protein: CASSLDPGTQYF. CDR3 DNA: TGTGCCAGCAGCTTGGACCCAGGGACCCAGTACTTC.

CDR3 region: CASSLDVERRNTGELFF. Here the CDR3 DNA reads TGTGCCAGCAGCTTAGATGTCGAGAGGAGGAACACCGGGGAGCTGTTTTTT. The chain employs TRBV11-2 and TRBJ2-2; the D is unclear. CDR1 SGHAT and CDR2 FQNNGV come from the germline V gene. CDR3 length equals 17 residues. V lost 0 bases and J lost 1, with 12 bases in between.

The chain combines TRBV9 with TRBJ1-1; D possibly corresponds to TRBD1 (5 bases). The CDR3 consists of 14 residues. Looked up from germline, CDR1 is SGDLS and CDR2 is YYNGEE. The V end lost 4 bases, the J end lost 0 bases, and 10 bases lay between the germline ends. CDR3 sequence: CASSSGGVNTEAFF. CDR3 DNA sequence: TGTGCCAGCAGCTCCGGGGGGGTGAACACTGAAGCTTTCTTT.

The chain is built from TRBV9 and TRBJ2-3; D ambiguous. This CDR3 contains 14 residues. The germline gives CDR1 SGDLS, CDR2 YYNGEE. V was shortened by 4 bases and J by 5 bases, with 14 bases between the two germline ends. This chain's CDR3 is CASSPLSTGDTQYF. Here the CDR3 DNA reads TGTGCCAGCAGCCCCCTATCCACGGGAGATACGCAGTATTTT.

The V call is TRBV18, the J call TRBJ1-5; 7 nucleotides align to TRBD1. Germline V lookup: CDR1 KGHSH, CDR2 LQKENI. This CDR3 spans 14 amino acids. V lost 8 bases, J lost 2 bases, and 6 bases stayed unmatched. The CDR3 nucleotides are TGTGCCAGCACTACAGGGGCGGGCAATCAGCCCCAGCATTTT. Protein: CASTTGAGNQPQHF.

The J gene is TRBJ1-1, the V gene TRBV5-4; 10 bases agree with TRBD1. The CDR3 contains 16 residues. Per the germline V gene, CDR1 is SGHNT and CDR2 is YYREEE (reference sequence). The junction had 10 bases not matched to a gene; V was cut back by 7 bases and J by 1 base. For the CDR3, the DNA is TGTGCCAGCTCCATCCGGGACAGGGGTACGAACACTGAAGCTTTCTTT. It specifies CASSIRDRGTNTEAFF. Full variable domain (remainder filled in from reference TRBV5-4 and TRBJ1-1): ETGVTQSPTHLIKTRGQQVTLRCSSQSGHNTVSWYQQALGQGPQFIFQYYREEENGRGNFPPRFSGLQFPNYSSELNVNALELDDSALYLCASSIRDRGTNTEAFFGQGTRLTVV.

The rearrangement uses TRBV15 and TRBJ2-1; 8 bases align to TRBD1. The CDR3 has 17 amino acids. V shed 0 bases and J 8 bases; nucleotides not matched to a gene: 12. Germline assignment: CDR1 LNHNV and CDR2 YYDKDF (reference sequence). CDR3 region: CATSRDLADRVLHEQFF. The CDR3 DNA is TGTGCCACCAGCAGAGATTTAGCGGACAGGGTACTCCATGAGCAGTTCTTC.

CDR3 residues: CASSNSGSFYNEQFF. The CDR3 bases are TGTGCCAGCAGCAATAGCGGGAGCTTTTACAATGAGCAGTTCTTC. J is TRBJ2-1 and V is TRBV14, with 9 bases lining up with TRBD2. Germline values: CDR1 SGHDN, CDR2 FVKESK. Trimming took 5 bases from V and 4 from J; bases not matched to a gene: 6. The CDR3 spans 15 residues.

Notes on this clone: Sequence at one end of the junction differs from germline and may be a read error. The CDR3 protein is CSSSFAQGSYNEQFF. CDR3 coding DNA: TGTTCCAGCAGCTTCGCTCAGGGAAGCTACAATGAGCAGTTCTTC. The gene calls are TRBV7-9 and TRBJ2-1, with D possibly TRBD1 on 5 matching bases. From germline, CDR1 is SEHNR and CDR2 FQNEAQ (reference sequence). This CDR3 spans 15 amino acids.

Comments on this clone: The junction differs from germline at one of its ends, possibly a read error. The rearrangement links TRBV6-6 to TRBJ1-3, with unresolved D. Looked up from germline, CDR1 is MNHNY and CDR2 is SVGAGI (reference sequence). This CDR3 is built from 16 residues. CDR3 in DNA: TGTGTCAGCAGTCCCCCTTTTCTACTGGAGAGAAACACCATATATTTT. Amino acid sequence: CVSSPPFLLERNTIYF.

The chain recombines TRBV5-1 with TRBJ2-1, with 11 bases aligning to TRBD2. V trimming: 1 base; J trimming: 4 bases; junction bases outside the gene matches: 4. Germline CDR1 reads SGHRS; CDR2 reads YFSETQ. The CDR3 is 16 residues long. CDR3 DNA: TGCGCCAGCAGCTTGTTACTAGCGGGAGAGTACAATGAGCAGTTCTTC. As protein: CASSLLLAGEYNEQFF.

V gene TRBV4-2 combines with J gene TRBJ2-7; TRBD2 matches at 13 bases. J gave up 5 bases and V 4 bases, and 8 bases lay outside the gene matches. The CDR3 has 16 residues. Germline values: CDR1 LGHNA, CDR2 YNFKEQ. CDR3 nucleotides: TGTGCCAGCAGCCGAGAACTAGCGGGAGGGGTCCACGAGCAGTACTTC. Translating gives CASSRELAGGVHEQYF.

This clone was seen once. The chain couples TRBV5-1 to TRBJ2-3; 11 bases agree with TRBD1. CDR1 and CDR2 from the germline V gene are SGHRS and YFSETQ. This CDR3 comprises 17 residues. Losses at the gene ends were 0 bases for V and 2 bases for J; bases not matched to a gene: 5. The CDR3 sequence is CASSLDGQGAATDTQYF. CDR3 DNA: TGCGCCAGCAGCTTGGATGGACAGGGGGCGGCCACAGATACGCAGTATTTT.

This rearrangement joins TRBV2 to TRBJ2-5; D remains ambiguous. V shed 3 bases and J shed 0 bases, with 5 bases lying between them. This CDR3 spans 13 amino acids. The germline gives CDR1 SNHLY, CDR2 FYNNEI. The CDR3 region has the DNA TGTGCCAGCAGTGACGGGTACCAAGAGACCCAGTACTTC. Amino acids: CASSDGYQETQYF.

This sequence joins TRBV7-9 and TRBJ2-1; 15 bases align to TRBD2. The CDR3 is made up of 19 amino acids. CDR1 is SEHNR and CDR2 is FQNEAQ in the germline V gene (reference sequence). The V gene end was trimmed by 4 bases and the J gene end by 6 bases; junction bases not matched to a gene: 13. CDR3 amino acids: CASSSSLWTSGRATNEQFF. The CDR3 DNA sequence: TGTGCCAGCAGCTCCTCCTTATGGACTAGCGGGAGGGCCACCAATGAGCAGTTCTTC.

The CDR3 reads CASSPLAGTYEQYF. CDR3 nucleotides: TGTGCCAGTAGTCCGCTAGCGGGAACCTACGAGCAGTACTTC. The chain combines TRBV19 with TRBJ2-7; 9 bases align to TRBD2. The CDR3 runs 14 residues. V trimming: 5 bases; J trimming: 2 bases; junction bases outside the gene matches: 4. Germline V gives CDR1 LNHDA, CDR2 SQIVND (reference sequence).

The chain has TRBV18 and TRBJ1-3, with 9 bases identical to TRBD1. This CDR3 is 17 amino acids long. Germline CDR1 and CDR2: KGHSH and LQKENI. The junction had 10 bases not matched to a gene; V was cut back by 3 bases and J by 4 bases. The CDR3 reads CASSPMGQGLIGNTIYF. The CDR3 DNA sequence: TGTGCCAGCTCACCGATGGGACAGGGTTTGATCGGAAACACCATATATTTT.

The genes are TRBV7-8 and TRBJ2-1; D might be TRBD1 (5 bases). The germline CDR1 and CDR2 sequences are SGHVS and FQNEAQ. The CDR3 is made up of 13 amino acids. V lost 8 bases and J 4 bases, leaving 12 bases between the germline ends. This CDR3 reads CASGGRAYNEQFF. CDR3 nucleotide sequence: TGTGCCAGCGGCGGCAGGGCGTACAATGAGCAGTTCTTC.

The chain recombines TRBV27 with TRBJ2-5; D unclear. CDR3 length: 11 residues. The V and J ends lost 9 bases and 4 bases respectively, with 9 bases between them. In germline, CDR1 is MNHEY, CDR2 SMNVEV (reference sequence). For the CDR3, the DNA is TGTGCCAGTTACAATGGAGAGACCCAGTACTTC. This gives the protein CASYNGETQYF.

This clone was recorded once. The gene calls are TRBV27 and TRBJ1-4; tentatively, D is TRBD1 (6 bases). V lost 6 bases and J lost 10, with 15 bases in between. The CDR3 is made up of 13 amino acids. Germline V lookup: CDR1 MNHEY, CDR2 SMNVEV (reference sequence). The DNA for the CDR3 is TGTGCCAGCAGCCTTGACAGGTGGGGAAAACTGTTTTTT. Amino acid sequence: CASSLDRWGKLFF.

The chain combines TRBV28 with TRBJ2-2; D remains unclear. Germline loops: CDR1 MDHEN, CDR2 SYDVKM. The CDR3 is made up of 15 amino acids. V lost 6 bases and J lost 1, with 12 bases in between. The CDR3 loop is CASRVTPVNTGELFF. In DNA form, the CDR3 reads TGTGCCAGCAGGGTCACCCCAGTGAACACCGGGGAGCTGTTTTTT.

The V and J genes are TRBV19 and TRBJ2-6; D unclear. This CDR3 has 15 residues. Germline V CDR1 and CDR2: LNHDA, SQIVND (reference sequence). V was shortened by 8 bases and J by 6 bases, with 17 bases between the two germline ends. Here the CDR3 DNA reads TGTGCCAGTTCTGATCAGGTCCAGCCGGCCAACGTCCTGACTTTC. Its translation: CASSDQVQPANVLTF. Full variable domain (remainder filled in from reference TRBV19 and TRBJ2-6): DGGITQSPKYLFRKEGQNVTLSCEQNLNHDAMYWYRQDPGQGLRLIYYSQIVNDFQKGDIAEGYSVSREKKESFPLTVTSAQKNPTAFYLCASSDQVQPANVLTFGAGSRLTVL.

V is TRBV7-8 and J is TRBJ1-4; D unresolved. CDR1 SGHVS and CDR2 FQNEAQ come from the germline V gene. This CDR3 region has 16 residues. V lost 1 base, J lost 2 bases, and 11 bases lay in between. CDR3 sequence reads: CASSLGLGETNEKLFF. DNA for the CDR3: TGTGCCAGCAGCTTAGGTCTTGGTGAGACTAATGAAAAACTGTTTTTT.

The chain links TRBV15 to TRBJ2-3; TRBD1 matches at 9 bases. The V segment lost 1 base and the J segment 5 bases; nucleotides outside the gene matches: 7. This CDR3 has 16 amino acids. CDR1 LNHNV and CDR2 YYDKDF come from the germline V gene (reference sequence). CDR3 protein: CATSRGGTGMKDTQYF. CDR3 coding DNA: TGTGCCACCAGCAGAGGTGGGACAGGGATGAAAGATACGCAGTATTTT. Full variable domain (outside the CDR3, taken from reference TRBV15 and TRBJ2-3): DAMVIQNPRYQVTQFGKPVTLSCSQTLNHNVMYWYQQKSSQAPKLLFHYYDKDFNNEADTPDNFQSRRPNTSFCFLDIRSPGLGDTAMYLCATSRGGTGMKDTQYFGPGTRLTVL.

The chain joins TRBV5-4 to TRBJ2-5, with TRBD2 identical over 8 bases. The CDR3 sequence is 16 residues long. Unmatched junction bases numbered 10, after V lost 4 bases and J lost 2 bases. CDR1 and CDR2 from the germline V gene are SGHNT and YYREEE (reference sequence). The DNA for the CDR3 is TGTGCCAGCAGCCGCGAAGTAAGCGGGGGACAAGAGACCCAGTACTTC. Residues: CASSREVSGGQETQYF.

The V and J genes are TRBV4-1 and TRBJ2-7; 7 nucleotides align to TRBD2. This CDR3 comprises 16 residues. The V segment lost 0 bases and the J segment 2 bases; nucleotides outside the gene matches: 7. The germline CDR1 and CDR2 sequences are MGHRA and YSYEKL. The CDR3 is CASSQEGGVPAYEQYF. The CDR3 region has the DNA TGCGCCAGCAGCCAAGAGGGGGGGGTGCCCGCCTACGAGCAGTACTTC.